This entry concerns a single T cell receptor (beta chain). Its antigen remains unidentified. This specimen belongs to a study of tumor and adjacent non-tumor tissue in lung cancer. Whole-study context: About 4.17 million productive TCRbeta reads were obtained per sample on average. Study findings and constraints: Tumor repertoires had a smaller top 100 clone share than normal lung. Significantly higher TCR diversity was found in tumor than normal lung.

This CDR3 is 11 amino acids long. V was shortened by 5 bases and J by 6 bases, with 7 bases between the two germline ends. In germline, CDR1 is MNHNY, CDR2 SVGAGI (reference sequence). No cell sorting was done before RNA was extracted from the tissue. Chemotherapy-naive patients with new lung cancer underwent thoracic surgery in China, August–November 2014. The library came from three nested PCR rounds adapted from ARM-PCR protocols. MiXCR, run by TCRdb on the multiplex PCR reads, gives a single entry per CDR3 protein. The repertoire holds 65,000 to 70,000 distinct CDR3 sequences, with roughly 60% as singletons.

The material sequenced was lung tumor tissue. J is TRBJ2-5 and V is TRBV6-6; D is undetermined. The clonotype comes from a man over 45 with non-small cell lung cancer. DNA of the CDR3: TGTGCCAGCAGTGAACAGAAGACCCAGTACTTC. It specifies CASSEQKTQYF.